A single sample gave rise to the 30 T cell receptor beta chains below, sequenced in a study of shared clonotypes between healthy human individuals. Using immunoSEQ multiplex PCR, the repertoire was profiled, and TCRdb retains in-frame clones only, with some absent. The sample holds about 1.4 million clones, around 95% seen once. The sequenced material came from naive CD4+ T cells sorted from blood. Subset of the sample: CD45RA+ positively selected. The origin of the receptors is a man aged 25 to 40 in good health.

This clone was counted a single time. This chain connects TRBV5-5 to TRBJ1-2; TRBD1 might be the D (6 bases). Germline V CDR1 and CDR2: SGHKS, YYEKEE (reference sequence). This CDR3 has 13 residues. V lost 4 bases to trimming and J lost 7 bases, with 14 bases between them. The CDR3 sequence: CASSENYRAGYTF. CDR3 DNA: TGTGCCAGCAGCGAGAACTACAGGGCTGGCTACACCTTC.

CDR3 residues: CASSQDIGAGELFF. Here the CDR3 DNA reads TGCGCCAGCAGCCAAGATATAGGGGCCGGGGAGCTGTTTTTT. The genes are TRBV4-3 and TRBJ2-2; maybe TRBD1 (5 bases). Germline CDR1 is LGHNA and CDR2 is YSLEER. The CDR3 length is 14 residues. The V end was cut by 0 bases, the J end by 6 bases, with 8 bases between.

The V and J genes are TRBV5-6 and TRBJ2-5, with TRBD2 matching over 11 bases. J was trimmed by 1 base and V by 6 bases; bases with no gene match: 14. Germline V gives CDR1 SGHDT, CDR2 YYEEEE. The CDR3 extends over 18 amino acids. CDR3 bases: TGTGCCAGCATCACACAGGGGTGGCTAGCGGGAGGCCAAGAGACCCAGTACTTC. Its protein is CASITQGWLAGGQETQYF.

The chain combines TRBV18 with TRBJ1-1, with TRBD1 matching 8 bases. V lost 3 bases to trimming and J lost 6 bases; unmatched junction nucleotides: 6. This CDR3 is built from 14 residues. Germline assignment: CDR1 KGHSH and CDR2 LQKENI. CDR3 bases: TGTGCCAGCTCACCGACGGACAGGGACTCTGAAGCTTTCTTT. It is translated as CASSPTDRDSEAFF.

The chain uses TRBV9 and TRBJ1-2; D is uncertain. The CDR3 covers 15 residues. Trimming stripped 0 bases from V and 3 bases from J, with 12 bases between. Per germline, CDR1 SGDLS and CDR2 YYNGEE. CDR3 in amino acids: CASSVGGEMDYGYTF. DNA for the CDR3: TGTGCCAGCAGCGTAGGCGGGGAGATGGACTATGGCTACACCTTC.

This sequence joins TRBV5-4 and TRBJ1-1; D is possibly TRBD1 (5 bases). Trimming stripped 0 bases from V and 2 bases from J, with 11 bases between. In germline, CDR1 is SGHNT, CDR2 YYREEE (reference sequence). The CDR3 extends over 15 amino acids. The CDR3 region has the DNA TGTGCCAGCAGCTTGGCCAAGGGGTCTAACACTGAAGCTTTCTTT. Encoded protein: CASSLAKGSNTEAFF. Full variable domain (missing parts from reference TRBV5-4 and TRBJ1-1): ETGVTQSPTHLIKTRGQQVTLRCSSQSGHNTVSWYQQALGQGPQFIFQYYREEENGRGNFPPRFSGLQFPNYSSELNVNALELDDSALYLCASSLAKGSNTEAFFGQGTRLTVV.

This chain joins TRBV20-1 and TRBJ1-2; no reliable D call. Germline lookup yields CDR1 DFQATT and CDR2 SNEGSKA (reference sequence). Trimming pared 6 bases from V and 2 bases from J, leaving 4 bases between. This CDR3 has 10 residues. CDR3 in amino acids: CSAQNYGYTF. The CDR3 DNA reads TGCAGTGCGCAGAACTATGGCTACACCTTC.

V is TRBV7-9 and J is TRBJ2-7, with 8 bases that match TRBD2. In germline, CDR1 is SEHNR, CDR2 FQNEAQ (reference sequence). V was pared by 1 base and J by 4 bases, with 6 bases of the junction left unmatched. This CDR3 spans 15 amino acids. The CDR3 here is CASSLDAGGVYEQYF. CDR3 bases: TGTGCCAGCAGCTTAGATGCGGGAGGAGTGTACGAGCAGTACTTC.

The CDR3 reads CASSAWQGKGNEQFF. Here the CDR3 DNA reads TGCGCCAGCAGTGCGTGGCAGGGTAAAGGGAATGAGCAGTTCTTC. The chain is built from TRBV10-1 and TRBJ2-1, with D maybe TRBD1 (5 bases). Germline CDR1 is WNHNN and CDR2 is SYGVQD (reference sequence). Trimming took 4 bases from V and 7 from J, leaving 17 bases between them. This CDR3 comprises 15 residues.

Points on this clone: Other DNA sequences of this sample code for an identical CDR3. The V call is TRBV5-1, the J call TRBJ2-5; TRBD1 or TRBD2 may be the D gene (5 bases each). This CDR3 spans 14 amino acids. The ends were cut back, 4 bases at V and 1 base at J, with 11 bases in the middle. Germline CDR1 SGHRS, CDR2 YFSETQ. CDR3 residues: CASSRGTAQETQYF. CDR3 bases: TGCGCCAGCAGCAGAGGGACGGCCCAAGAGACCCAGTACTTC.

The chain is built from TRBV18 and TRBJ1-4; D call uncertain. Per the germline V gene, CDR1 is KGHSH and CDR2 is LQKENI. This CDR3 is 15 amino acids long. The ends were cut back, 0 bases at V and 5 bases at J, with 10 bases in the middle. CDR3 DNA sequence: TGTGCCAGCTCACCACCGACCAGGTTAAATGAAAAACTGTTTTTT. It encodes CASSPPTRLNEKLFF.

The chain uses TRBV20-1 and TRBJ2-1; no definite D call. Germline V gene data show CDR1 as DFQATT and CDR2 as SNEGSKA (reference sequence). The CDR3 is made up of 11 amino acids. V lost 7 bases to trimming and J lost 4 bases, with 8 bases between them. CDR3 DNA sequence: TGCAGTGTTGCCCAGTACAATGAGCAGTTCTTC. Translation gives CSVAQYNEQFF.

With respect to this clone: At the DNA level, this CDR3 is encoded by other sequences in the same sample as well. The CDR3 nucleotides are TGCGCCAGCAGCTTACAGGGGAATGGCTACACCTTC. It codes for CASSLQGNGYTF. The chain employs TRBV5-1 and TRBJ1-2, with TRBD1 identical over 7 bases. This CDR3 has 12 residues. After removal of 2 bases from V and 6 bases from J, the junction contained 1 base not matched to a gene. CDR1 and CDR2 (germline): SGHRS, YFSETQ.

The CDR3 region has the DNA TGTGCCAGCAGCCCGACTGGGAGCTCTGGAAACACCATATATTTT. It is translated as CASSPTGSSGNTIYF. V gene TRBV5-5 combines with J gene TRBJ1-3; D call uncertain. Trimming took off 4 bases at V and 0 bases at J, with 11 bases between the two ends. This CDR3 contains 15 residues. The germline V gene has CDR1 SGHKS and CDR2 YYEKEE (reference sequence).

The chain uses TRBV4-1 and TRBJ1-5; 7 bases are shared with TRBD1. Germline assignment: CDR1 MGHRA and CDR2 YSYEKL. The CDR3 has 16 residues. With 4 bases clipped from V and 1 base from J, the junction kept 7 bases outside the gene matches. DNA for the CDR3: TGCGCCAGCAGCCCATACAGGGGTGGGAGCAATCAGCCCCAGCATTTT. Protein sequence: CASSPYRGGSNQPQHF.

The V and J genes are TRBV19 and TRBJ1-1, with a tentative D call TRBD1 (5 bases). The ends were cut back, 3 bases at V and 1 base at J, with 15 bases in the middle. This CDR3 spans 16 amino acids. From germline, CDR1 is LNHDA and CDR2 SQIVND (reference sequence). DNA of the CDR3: TGTGCCAGTAGTATTCTGGGGCGGGTTCCGAACACTGAAGCTTTCTTT. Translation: CASSILGRVPNTEAFF.

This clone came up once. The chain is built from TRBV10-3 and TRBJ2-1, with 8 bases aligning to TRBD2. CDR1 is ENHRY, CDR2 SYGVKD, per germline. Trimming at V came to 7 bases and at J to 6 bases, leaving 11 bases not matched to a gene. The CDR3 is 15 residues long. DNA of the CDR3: TGTGCCATCACCGAGACCGGGAGGGCCCTCAATGAGCAGTTCTTC. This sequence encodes CAITETGRALNEQFF.

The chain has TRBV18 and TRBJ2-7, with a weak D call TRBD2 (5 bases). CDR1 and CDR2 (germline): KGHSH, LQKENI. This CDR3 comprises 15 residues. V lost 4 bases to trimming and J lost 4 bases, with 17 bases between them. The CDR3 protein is CASSRGGAGLYEQYF. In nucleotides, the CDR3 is TGTGCCAGCTCACGTGGAGGTGCGGGCTTGTACGAGCAGTACTTC.

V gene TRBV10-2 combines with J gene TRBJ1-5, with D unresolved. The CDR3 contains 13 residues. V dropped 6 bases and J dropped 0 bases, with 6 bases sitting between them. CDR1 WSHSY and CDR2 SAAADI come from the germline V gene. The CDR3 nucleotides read TGCGCCAGCAGGGACTATAGCAATCAGCCCCAGCATTTT. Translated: CASRDYSNQPQHF.

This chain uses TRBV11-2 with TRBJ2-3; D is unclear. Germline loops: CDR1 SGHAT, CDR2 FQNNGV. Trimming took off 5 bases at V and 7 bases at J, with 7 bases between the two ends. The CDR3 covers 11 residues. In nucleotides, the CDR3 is TGTGCCAGCAGCCCAGCGAATACGCAGTATTTT. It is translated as CASSPANTQYF.

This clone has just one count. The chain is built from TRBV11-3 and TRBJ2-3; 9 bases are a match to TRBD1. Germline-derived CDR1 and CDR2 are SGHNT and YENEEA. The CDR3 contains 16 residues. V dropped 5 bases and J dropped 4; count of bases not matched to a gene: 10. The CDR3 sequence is CASSPAGTGKADTQYF. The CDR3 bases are TGTGCCAGCAGCCCGGCCGGGACAGGGAAGGCAGATACGCAGTATTTT.

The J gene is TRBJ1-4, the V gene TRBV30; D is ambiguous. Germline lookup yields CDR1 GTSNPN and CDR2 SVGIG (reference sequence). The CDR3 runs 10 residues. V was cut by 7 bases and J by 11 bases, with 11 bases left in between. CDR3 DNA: TGTGCCTTGGAGCTGCGGAAACTGTTTTTT. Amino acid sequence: CALELRKLFF.

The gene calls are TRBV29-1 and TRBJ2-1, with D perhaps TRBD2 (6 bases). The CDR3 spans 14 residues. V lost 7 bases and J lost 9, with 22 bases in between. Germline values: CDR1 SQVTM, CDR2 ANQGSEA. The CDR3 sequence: CSGAPGLLTGEQFF. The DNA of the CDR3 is TGCAGCGGCGCACCGGGACTCCTGACGGGTGAGCAGTTCTTC.

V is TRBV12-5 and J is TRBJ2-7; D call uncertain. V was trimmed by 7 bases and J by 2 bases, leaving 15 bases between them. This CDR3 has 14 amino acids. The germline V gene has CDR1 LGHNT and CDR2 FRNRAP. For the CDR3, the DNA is TGTGCTAGTGCCAAAGGCAACGGACCCTACGAGCAGTACTTC. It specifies CASAKGNGPYEQYF.

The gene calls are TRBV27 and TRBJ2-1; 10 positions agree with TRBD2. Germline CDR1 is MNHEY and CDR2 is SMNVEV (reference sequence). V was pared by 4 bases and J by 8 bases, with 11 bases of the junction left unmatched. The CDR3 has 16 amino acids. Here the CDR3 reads CASSSLLAGLPDEQFF. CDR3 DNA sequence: TGTGCCAGCAGTTCCCTACTAGCGGGATTGCCGGATGAGCAGTTCTTC.

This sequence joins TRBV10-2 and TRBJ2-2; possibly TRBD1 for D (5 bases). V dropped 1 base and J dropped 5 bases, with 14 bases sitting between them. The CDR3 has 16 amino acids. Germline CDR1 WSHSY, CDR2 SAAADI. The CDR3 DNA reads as TGCGCCAGCAGTGAGTTTCAAAGGGCAGGGACCGGGGAGCTGTTTTTT. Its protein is CASSEFQRAGTGELFF.

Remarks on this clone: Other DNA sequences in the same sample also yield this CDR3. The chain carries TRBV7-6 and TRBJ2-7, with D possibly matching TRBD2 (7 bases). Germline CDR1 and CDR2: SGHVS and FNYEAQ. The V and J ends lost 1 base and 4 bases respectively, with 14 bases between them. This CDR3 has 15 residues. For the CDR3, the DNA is TGTGCCAGCAGCTTAGGGGGGGGCAGAACATACGAGCAGTACTTC. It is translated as CASSLGGGRTYEQYF. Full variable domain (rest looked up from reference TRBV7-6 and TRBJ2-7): GAGVSQSPRYKVTKRGQDVALRCDPISGHVSLYWYRQALGQGPEFLTYFNYEAQQDKSGLPNDRFSAERPEGSISTLTIQRTEQRDSAMYRCASSLGGGRTYEQYFGPGTRLTVT.

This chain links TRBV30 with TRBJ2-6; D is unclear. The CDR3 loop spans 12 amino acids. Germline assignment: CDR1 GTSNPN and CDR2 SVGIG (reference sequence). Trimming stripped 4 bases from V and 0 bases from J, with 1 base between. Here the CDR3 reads CAWNSGANVLTF. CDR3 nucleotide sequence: TGTGCCTGGAACTCTGGGGCCAACGTCCTGACTTTC.

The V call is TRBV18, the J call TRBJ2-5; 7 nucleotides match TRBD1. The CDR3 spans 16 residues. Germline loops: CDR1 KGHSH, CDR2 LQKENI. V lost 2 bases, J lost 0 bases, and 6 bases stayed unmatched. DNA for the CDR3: TGTGCCAGCTCACCAGTAGGGACAGACTACCAAGAGACCCAGTACTTC. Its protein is CASSPVGTDYQETQYF. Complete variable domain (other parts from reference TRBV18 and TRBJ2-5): NAGVMQNPRHLVRRRGQEARLRCSPMKGHSHVYWYRQLPEEGLKFMVYLQKENIIDESGMPKERFSAEFPKEGPSILRIQQVVRGDSAAYFCASSPVGTDYQETQYFGPGTRLLVL.

The CDR3 DNA reads TGTGCCAGCAGTTTAAGTCTAGCGGGAGATGAGCAGTTCTTC. Translation gives CASSLSLAGDEQFF. The chain carries TRBV27 and TRBJ2-1; TRBD2 matches at 10 bases. The germline CDR1 and CDR2 sequences are MNHEY and SMNVEV (reference sequence). The CDR3 spans 14 residues. V lost 2 bases and J lost 8; bases outside the gene matches: 3.